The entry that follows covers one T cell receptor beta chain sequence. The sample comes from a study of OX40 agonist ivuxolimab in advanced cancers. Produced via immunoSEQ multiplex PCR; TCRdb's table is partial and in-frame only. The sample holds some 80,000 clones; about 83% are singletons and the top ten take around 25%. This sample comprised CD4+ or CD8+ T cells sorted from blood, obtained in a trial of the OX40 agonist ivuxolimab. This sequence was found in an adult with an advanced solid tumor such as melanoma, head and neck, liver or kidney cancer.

The chain's CDR3 is CASIPGGPYNEQFF. DNA of the CDR3: TGTGCCAGCATTCCGGGGGGACCCTACAATGAGCAGTTCTTC. The chain couples TRBV28 to TRBJ2-1; 7 bases agree with TRBD2. The junction had 5 bases not matched to a gene; V was cut back by 7 bases and J by 2 bases. Germline V gives CDR1 MDHEN, CDR2 SYDVKM. This CDR3 has 14 amino acids.